This record covers a single T cell receptor (beta chain). The antigen is unknown. The CDR3 extends over 19 amino acids. Unmatched junction bases numbered 18, after V lost 5 bases and J lost 2 bases. Looked up from germline, CDR1 is LNHDA and CDR2 is SQIVND (reference sequence). RNA, at roughly 0.5 to 1 ug, was reverse transcribed with random hexamers. In TCRdb, the immunoSEQ multiplex PCR reads were re-called with MiXCR into one record per CDR3 protein. The sample shows roughly 120,000 distinct CDR3 sequences, about 95% of them seen only once. Healthy donors were controls matched for age and sex. FACS was used to enrich TEMRA cells, whereas the CD8+ and CD4+ T cells were obtained by negative isolation. The sample originates from a study of CD8 T cells in Susac syndrome. Study findings and constraints: The study acknowledged a relatively small number of individuals in its TCR sequencing and HLA analysis.

The receptor comes from a human donor in good health. Specimen: CD4+ T cells from PBMCs. The chain joins TRBV19 to TRBJ2-4; TRBD1 agrees at 7 bases. CDR3 loop: CASSSRAPKTGTPKNIQYF. CDR3 sequence (DNA): TGTGCCAGTAGTTCCCGGGCCCCAAAGACAGGGACCCCCAAAAACATTCAGTACTTC.